This paragraph covers one TCR beta chain sequence. These data originate in a study of blood T cell repertoires in COVID-19. Whole-study context: Spain, Italy and the United States supplied samples that represented acute and convalescent COVID-19.

Original processing notes: Reference gene primer amplification gave estimated nucleated cell counts. Profiling relied on immunoSEQ multiplex PCR, and the TCRdb table lists in-frame clones only, not all of them. V and J calls and clone size are copied from that table; D and trimming were computed from the DNA. The sample lists 100,000 to 150,000 clones, 70% to 90% occurring once. The CDR3 extends over 15 amino acids. The V gene's germline CDR1 is SGDLS and CDR2 YYNGEE. V gave up 4 bases and J gave up 4 bases; unmatched junction bases: 7. This chain uses TRBV9 with TRBJ1-4, with 7 bases that match TRBD1. The TCR originated in a woman between 45 and 65 years old with acute or convalescent COVID-19. Specimen: peripheral blood. Here the CDR3 reads CASSFRQGDNEKLFF. The CDR3 DNA reads as TGTGCCAGCAGCTTTAGACAGGGAGATAATGAAAAACTGTTTTTT.